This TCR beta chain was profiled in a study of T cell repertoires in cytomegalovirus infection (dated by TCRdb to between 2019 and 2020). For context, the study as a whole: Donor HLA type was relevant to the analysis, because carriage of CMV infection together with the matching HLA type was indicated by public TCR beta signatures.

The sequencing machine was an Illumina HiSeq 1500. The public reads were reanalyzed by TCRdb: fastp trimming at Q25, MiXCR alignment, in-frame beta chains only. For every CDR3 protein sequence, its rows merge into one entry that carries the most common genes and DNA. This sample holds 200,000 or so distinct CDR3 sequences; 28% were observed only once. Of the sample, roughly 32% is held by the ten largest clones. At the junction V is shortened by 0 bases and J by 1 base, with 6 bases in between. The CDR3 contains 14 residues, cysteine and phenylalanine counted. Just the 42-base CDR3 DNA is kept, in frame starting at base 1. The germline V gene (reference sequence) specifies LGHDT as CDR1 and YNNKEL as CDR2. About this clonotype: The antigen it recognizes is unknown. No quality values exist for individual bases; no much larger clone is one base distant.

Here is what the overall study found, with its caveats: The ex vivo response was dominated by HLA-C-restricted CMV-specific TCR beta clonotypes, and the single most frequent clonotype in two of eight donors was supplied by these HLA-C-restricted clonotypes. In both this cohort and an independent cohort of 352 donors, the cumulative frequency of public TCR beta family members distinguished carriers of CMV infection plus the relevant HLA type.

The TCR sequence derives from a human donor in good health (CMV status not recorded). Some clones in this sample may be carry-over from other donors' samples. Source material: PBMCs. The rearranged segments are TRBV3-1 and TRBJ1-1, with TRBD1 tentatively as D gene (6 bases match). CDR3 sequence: CASSQETGNTEAFF. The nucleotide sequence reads TGTGCCAGCAGCCAAGAGACAGGGAACACTGAAGCTTTCTTT.